Listed here are 25 T cell receptor beta chains from one sample, sequenced in a study of cytomegalovirus exposure and HLA in healthy donors. The PCR was carried out with 60 Vbeta primers and 13 Jbeta primers. The assay was immunoSEQ multiplex PCR, and TCRdb's table has in-frame clones only and misses some. The sample consists of 50,000 to 65,000 clones, about two thirds of them appearing once. The sequenced sample was PBMCs. These receptors all come from a woman aged 50 to 65 in good health and CMV-seropositive.

On this clone itself: It is likely a read error: a sequence one base away is far more abundant. The rearrangement links TRBV6-1 to TRBJ2-6; 9 positions match TRBD1. The germline CDR1 and CDR2 sequences are MNHNS and SASEGT. CDR3 length: 17 residues. The chain's CDR3 is CASSGTRTGVGDNVLTF. The CDR3 nucleotides are TGTGCCAGCAGTGGGACGCGGACAGGGGTAGGGGACAACGTCCTGACTTTC.

The chain links TRBV4-1 to TRBJ2-2; 7 bases fit TRBD1. Per the germline V gene, CDR1 is MGHRA and CDR2 is YSYEKL. The ends lost 4 bases at V and 0 bases at J; junction bases unmatched: 11. CDR3 length: 18 amino acids. Here the CDR3 reads CASSLQPRQGSNTGELFF. CDR3 nucleotide sequence: TGCGCCAGCAGCCTACAACCCCGACAGGGTTCGAACACCGGGGAGCTGTTTTTT.

This clone occurred once. This rearrangement joins TRBV7-9 to TRBJ2-7, with D possibly matching TRBD1 (6 bases). This CDR3 comprises 15 residues. In germline, CDR1 is SEHNR, CDR2 FQNEAQ (reference sequence). Trimming removed 3 bases at V and 2 bases at J, with 14 bases between. The CDR3 region has the DNA TGTGCCAGCAGCTTGCGATCAGGGGTCACCTACGAGCAGTACTTC. Translated: CASSLRSGVTYEQYF.

This chain joins TRBV7-3 and TRBJ2-1; TRBD2 aligns across 7 bases. Germline V gives CDR1 SGHTA, CDR2 FQGTGA. Trimming cost V 5 bases and J 6 bases; bases outside gene matches: 10. The CDR3 has 15 residues. Here the CDR3 DNA reads TGTGCCAGCAGCCCCCTGGGAGGGCTCGGCAATGAGCAGTTCTTC. This translates into CASSPLGGLGNEQFF.

The sample holds one count of this clone. V is TRBV29-1 and J is TRBJ1-2; D is unclear. There are 11 residues in the CDR3. CDR1 SQVTM and CDR2 ANQGSEA come from the germline V gene. Trimming took off 4 bases at V and 6 bases at J, with 9 bases between the two ends. The CDR3 loop reads CSVGQIHGYTF. The CDR3 DNA reads TGCAGCGTTGGGCAGATCCATGGCTACACCTTC.

The chain links TRBV6-5 to TRBJ1-6; TRBD1 matches 8 bases. The CDR3 loop spans 16 amino acids. Germline V gene sequence: CDR1 MNHEY, CDR2 SVGAGI. The V gene end was trimmed by 1 base and the J gene end by 9 bases; junction bases not matched to a gene: 8. The CDR3 region has the DNA TGTGCCAGCAGTTACTTCGGGACAGGTCTCCTTTCACCCCTCCACTTT. Its translation is CASSYFGTGLLSPLHF.

J is TRBJ2-2 and V is TRBV4-3, with 12 nucleotides matching TRBD2. CDR1 LGHNA and CDR2 YSLEER come from the germline V gene. The CDR3 sequence is 18 residues long. Unmatched junction bases numbered 11, after V lost 2 bases and J lost 7 bases. The CDR3 sequence: CASSQYGLAGYTGGELFF. As DNA, the CDR3 is TGCGCCAGCAGCCAATATGGACTAGCGGGATATACGGGCGGGGAGCTGTTTTTT.

This clone was found a few times. The chain employs TRBV5-1 and TRBJ2-1; D is possibly TRBD1 (6 bases). CDR3 length equals 13 residues. Trimming took off 4 bases at V and 9 bases at J, with 14 bases between the two ends. CDR1 and CDR2 from the germline V gene are SGHRS and YFSETQ. DNA of the CDR3: TGCGCCAGCAGCGACTACAGGGTCAGTGAGCAGTTCTTC. Residues: CASSDYRVSEQFF.

CDR3: CASSVSGGSSYEQYF. In DNA, the CDR3 is TGTGCCAGCAGCGTCTCGGGGGGCAGCTCCTACGAGCAGTACTTC. The chain links TRBV9 to TRBJ2-7, with a tentative D call TRBD2 (7 bases). The length of the CDR3 is 15 residues. Looked up from germline, CDR1 is SGDLS and CDR2 is YYNGEE. V lost 2 bases to trimming and J lost 0 bases, with 12 bases between them.

This clone was seen a handful of times. The chain joins TRBV29-1 to TRBJ2-6; no firm D call. V lost 6 bases, J lost 0 bases, and 3 bases lay in between. The CDR3 loop spans 12 amino acids. The germline CDR1 and CDR2 sequences are SQVTM and ANQGSEA. CDR3 residues: CSVASGANVLTF. The CDR3 bases are TGCAGCGTGGCCTCTGGGGCCAACGTCCTGACTTTC.

V usage is TRBV9 and J usage is TRBJ2-3, with 8 nucleotides matching TRBD2. The CDR3 spans 16 residues. V shed 4 bases, J shed 2 bases, and the junction held 9 bases outside the gene matches. CDR1 is SGDLS and CDR2 is YYNGEE in the germline V gene. The CDR3 spells CASSPPTSANTDTQYF. The DNA for the CDR3 is TGTGCCAGCAGCCCTCCGACTAGCGCAAACACAGATACGCAGTATTTT.

V and J are TRBV7-3 and TRBJ2-3; 7 bases line up with TRBD1. Germline V CDR1 and CDR2: SGHTA, FQGTGA. This CDR3 spans 14 amino acids. The J segment lost 2 bases and the V segment lost 5 bases, leaving 4 bases of the junction unmatched. The CDR3 loop is CASSRTGVTDTQYF. The CDR3 DNA reads TGTGCCAGCAGCCGGACAGGAGTCACAGATACGCAGTATTTT.

The chain recombines TRBV2 with TRBJ2-7, with 7 bases fitting TRBD1. The length of the CDR3 is 11 residues. After removal of 3 bases from V and 7 bases from J, the junction contained 0 bases not matched to a gene. Germline V gene lookup returns CDR1 SNHLY and CDR2 FYNNEI. CDR3 bases: TGTGCCAGCAGTGAGGACAGGGAGCAGTACTTC. Translating it yields CASSEDREQYF.

This clone was counted once. CDR3 coding DNA: TGTGCCAGCTCACCAACAGCGGTTTATACAGATACGCAGTATTTT. Translated: CASSPTAVYTDTQYF. The V gene is TRBV18, the J gene TRBJ2-3; D is possibly TRBD2 (5 bases). Deletions cut 2 bases from V and 3 bases from J, with 12 bases between. CDR1 and CDR2 (germline): KGHSH, LQKENI. This CDR3 is built from 15 residues. Supplemented by reference TRBV18 and TRBJ2-3, the full variable domain reads NAGVMQNPRHLVRRRGQEARLRCSPMKGHSHVYWYRQLPEEGLKFMVYLQKENIIDESGMPKERFSAEFPKEGPSILRIQQVVRGDSAAYFCASSPTAVYTDTQYFGPGTRLTVL.

This clone was recorded a few times. The chain carries TRBV19 and TRBJ2-6; D is perhaps TRBD1 (5 bases). The ends were cut back, 3 bases at V and 2 bases at J, with 14 bases in the middle. The CDR3 extends over 17 amino acids. Germline-derived CDR1 and CDR2 are LNHDA and SQIVND (reference sequence). The CDR3 here is CASSIGFWGPGANVLTF. CDR3 DNA sequence: TGTGCCAGTAGTATCGGGTTCTGGGGCCCTGGGGCCAACGTCCTGACTTTC.

The gene calls are TRBV4-3 and TRBJ1-6; 7 bases are a match to TRBD1. V gave up 0 bases and J gave up 9 bases; unmatched junction bases: 5. This CDR3 is 15 amino acids long. Germline V lookup: CDR1 LGHNA, CDR2 YSLEER. The CDR3 nucleotides read TGCGCCAGCAGCCAAGAAGGGACAGCCTTTTCACCCCTCCACTTT. It yields the protein CASSQEGTAFSPLHF.

This chain connects TRBV10-3 to TRBJ1-1; D uncertain. Germline CDR1 reads ENHRY; CDR2 reads SYGVKD. The V end was cut by 2 bases, the J end by 6 bases, with 7 bases between. The CDR3 has 12 amino acids. CDR3 DNA: TGTGCCATCAGTGAGCAGGCAGCTGAAGCTTTCTTT. This gives the protein CAISEQAAEAFF.

The table lists this clone with a few counts. The chain employs TRBV7-3 and TRBJ2-1; D is possibly TRBD2 (6 bases). Germline V gene sequence: CDR1 SGHTA, CDR2 FQGTGA. Trimming took 4 bases from V and 6 from J, leaving 19 bases between them. There are 16 residues in the CDR3. The DNA for the CDR3 is TGTGCCAGCAGCTCCTCTCCCGGGACTTTACTCAATGAGCAGTTCTTC. It translates to CASSSSPGTLLNEQFF.

The V gene is TRBV28, the J gene TRBJ1-1; D uncertain. The germline gives CDR1 MDHEN, CDR2 SYDVKM. This CDR3 comprises 12 residues. Trimming left V 3 bases short and J 7 bases short, with 9 bases between. CDR3 amino acids: CASSLAGIEAFF. The DNA for the CDR3 is TGTGCCAGCAGTTTGGCGGGCATTGAAGCTTTCTTT.

This clone has only a few counts. V usage is TRBV27 and J usage is TRBJ1-3; tentatively, D is TRBD1 (6 bases). Trimming left V 5 bases short and J 0 bases short, with 14 bases between. The CDR3 loop spans 16 amino acids. Germline loops: CDR1 MNHEY, CDR2 SMNVEV (reference sequence). Here the CDR3 reads CASSTQGSLSGNTIYF. CDR3 DNA: TGTGCCAGCAGTACTCAGGGGAGCCTCTCTGGAAACACCATATATTTT.

The chain's CDR3 is CASTRTTGNQPQHF. In DNA, the CDR3 is TGTGCCAGTACTCGTACGACAGGTAATCAGCCCCAGCATTTT. The rearrangement uses TRBV19 and TRBJ1-5; possibly TRBD1 for D (6 bases). CDR3 length equals 14 residues. V lost 7 bases, J lost 4 bases, and 14 bases lay in between. The germline gives CDR1 LNHDA, CDR2 SQIVND (reference sequence).

The rearrangement uses TRBV14 and TRBJ2-7, with 9 positions matching TRBD1. The ends lost 2 bases at V and 4 bases at J; junction bases unmatched: 9. This CDR3 is built from 16 residues. Germline CDR1 and CDR2: SGHDN and FVKESK. The CDR3 is CASSQTTGGWVYEQYF. The CDR3 DNA reads TGTGCCAGCAGCCAAACAACAGGGGGCTGGGTATACGAGCAGTACTTC. Based on the CDR3 plus reference TRBV14 and TRBJ2-7, the full variable domain is EAGVTQFPSHSVIEKGQTVTLRCDPISGHDNLYWYRRVMGKEIKFLLHFVKESKQDESGMPNNRFLAERTGGTYSTLKVQPAELEDSGVYFCASSQTTGGWVYEQYFGPGTRLTVT.

This chain connects TRBV7-2 to TRBJ1-5, with D uncertain. The CDR3 contains 13 residues. Germline V gene lookup returns CDR1 SGHTA and CDR2 FQGNSA. V was trimmed by 2 bases and J by 5 bases, leaving 7 bases between them. CDR3 loop: CASSLFGDQPQHF. The CDR3 DNA follows: TGTGCCAGCAGCTTATTCGGAGATCAGCCCCAGCATTTT.

This clone was seen only a few times. The rearrangement uses TRBV25-1 and TRBJ2-7; 7 nucleotides agree with TRBD2. The CDR3 is 15 residues long. The trim removed 0 bases at V and 3 bases at J, leaving 5 bases unmatched. Germline assignment: CDR1 MGHDK and CDR2 SYGVNS. The CDR3 region is CASSEYASGGYEQYF. The CDR3 DNA sequence: TGTGCCAGCAGTGAATATGCTAGCGGAGGCTACGAGCAGTACTTC.

The V call is TRBV4-1, the J call TRBJ2-5; the D gene is possibly TRBD2 (5 bases). CDR3 length: 15 residues. V dropped 1 base and J dropped 2 bases, with 11 bases sitting between them. From germline, CDR1 is MGHRA and CDR2 YSYEKL. CDR3 residues: CASSQGTPGQETQYF. The CDR3 DNA reads as TGCGCCAGCAGCCAAGGGACTCCGGGGCAAGAGACCCAGTACTTC.